Below, 26 T cell receptor beta chains from the same sample are listed, as sequenced in a study of shared clonotypes between healthy human individuals. Sequencing was performed with immunoSEQ multiplex PCR; in TCRdb, only in-frame clones are kept and a portion is missing. The repertoire holds under 1 million clones, with 90% to 95% as singletons. In the naive CD8 group, cells lacked CD45RO and were positively selected for CCR7, so terminally differentiated effector memory CD45RA+ cells were left out. Sequenced: naive CD8+ T cells sorted from blood. The receptors originated from a man younger than 40 in good health.

As DNA, the CDR3 is TGTGCCAGCAGCCTTAGGGGACTAGGCATCTACGAGCAGTACTTC. Residues: CASSLRGLGIYEQYF. The V call is TRBV27, the J call TRBJ2-7; TRBD2 aligns across 8 bases. The V gene's germline CDR1 is MNHEY and CDR2 SMNVEV (reference sequence). V lost 6 bases, J lost 3 bases, and 10 bases stayed unmatched. CDR3 length: 15 amino acids.

The chain employs TRBV4-1 and TRBJ2-1, with D perhaps TRBD2 (6 bases). The CDR3 contains 12 residues. Germline assignment: CDR1 MGHRA and CDR2 YSYEKL. The ends were cut back, 3 bases at V and 10 bases at J, with 10 bases in the middle. CDR3 protein: CASSQVGGEQFF. DNA of the CDR3: TGCGCCAGCAGCCAGGTAGGAGGGGAGCAGTTCTTC.

This clone was seen a single time. This sequence joins TRBV11-3 and TRBJ2-3; a weak D match, TRBD1 (5 bases). V was cut by 1 base and J by 2 bases, with 10 bases left in between. The CDR3 is 15 amino acids. Germline V CDR1 and CDR2: SGHNT, YENEEA. The CDR3 is CASSLAGSATDTQYF. CDR3 sequence (DNA): TGTGCCAGCAGCTTAGCAGGGTCGGCCACAGATACGCAGTATTTT.

The V call is TRBV11-2, the J call TRBJ2-7, with D possibly TRBD2 on 6 matching bases. The CDR3 sequence is 18 residues long. Per germline, CDR1 SGHAT and CDR2 FQNNGV. Trimming removed 0 bases from V and 7 bases from J, with 25 bases in between. The CDR3 is CASSLDSPQLAGAREQYF. The CDR3 DNA reads as TGTGCCAGCAGCTTAGACAGCCCGCAACTAGCCGGGGCGAGGGAGCAGTACTTC.

Note on this clone: This same CDR3 is encoded by further DNA sequences in the sample. The V gene is TRBV27, the J gene TRBJ2-1; 7 nucleotides line up with TRBD2. V lost 6 bases, J lost 3 bases, and 5 bases stayed unmatched. This CDR3 spans 14 amino acids. Germline-derived CDR1 and CDR2 are MNHEY and SMNVEV (reference sequence). CDR3 in DNA: TGTGCCAGCAGCCCTAGCGGAGACTACAATGAGCAGTTCTTC. Protein sequence: CASSPSGDYNEQFF.

CDR3 in DNA: TGTGCCACCAGCAGGGGGACAGGGGGCGGTCGCTATGGTTGGGCCGGGGAGCTGTTTTTT. This sequence encodes CATSRGTGGGRYGWAGELFF. The chain joins TRBV15 to TRBJ2-2; TRBD1 aligns across 12 bases. Germline CDR1 is LNHNV and CDR2 is YYDKDF (reference sequence). Unmatched junction bases numbered 17, after V lost 3 bases and J lost 6 bases. This CDR3 contains 20 residues.

This chain joins TRBV11-2 and TRBJ2-7, with 10 bases that match TRBD1. With V trimmed by 5 bases and J by 3 bases, 10 bases remained unmatched. Looked up from germline, CDR1 is SGHAT and CDR2 is FQNNGV. CDR3 length: 16 amino acids. CDR3 sequence reads: CASSRPGQGNYYEQYF. DNA for the CDR3: TGTGCCAGCAGCCGACCGGGACAGGGGAACTACTACGAGCAGTACTTC.

The chain joins TRBV19 to TRBJ2-1, with TRBD2 identical over 9 bases. The CDR3 runs to 15 residues. V was pared by 3 bases and J by 6 bases, with 6 bases of the junction left unmatched. Germline V gene lookup returns CDR1 LNHDA and CDR2 SQIVND (reference sequence). CDR3 in DNA: TGTGCCAGTAGTATGGCCGGGACTAGCCTCAATGAGCAGTTCTTC. Its translation: CASSMAGTSLNEQFF. Looking up the rest from reference TRBV19 and TRBJ2-1 gives the full variable domain: DGGITQSPKYLFRKEGQNVTLSCEQNLNHDAMYWYRQDPGQGLRLIYYSQIVNDFQKGDIAEGYSVSREKKESFPLTVTSAQKNPTAFYLCASSMAGTSLNEQFFGPGTRLTVL.

The chain joins TRBV27 to TRBJ2-1, with D perhaps assigned TRBD1 or TRBD2 (5 bases each). The germline V gene encodes CDR1 MNHEY and CDR2 SMNVEV (reference sequence). The CDR3 loop spans 20 amino acids. The V end was cut by 5 bases, the J end by 9 bases, with 35 bases between. DNA of the CDR3: TGTGCCAGCAGTATACAGACAGTTTTCGGGACCTTTTCGGATCGGGGTGAGCAGTTCTTC. This translates into CASSIQTVFGTFSDRGEQFF.

The chain has TRBV5-1 and TRBJ2-6; 8 bases match TRBD1. Germline V gene data show CDR1 as SGHRS and CDR2 as YFSETQ. The CDR3 spans 15 residues. V lost 5 bases, J lost 8 bases, and 9 bases stayed unmatched. The CDR3 reads CASRLGTGGTNVLTF. The DNA of the CDR3 is TGCGCCAGCAGACTCGGGACAGGTGGAACCAACGTCCTGACTTTC.

V and J are TRBV5-1 and TRBJ2-7; TRBD2 agrees at 10 bases. After removal of 1 base from V and 3 bases from J, the junction contained 10 bases not matched to a gene. The germline gives CDR1 SGHRS, CDR2 YFSETQ. This CDR3 comprises 17 residues. DNA for the CDR3: TGCGCCAGCAGCTTGAGGGGAGCGGGGGGGCCCCGCTACGAGCAGTACTTC. Protein product: CASSLRGAGGPRYEQYF.

This clone has just one count. The chain joins TRBV7-3 to TRBJ2-1; 14 nucleotides agree with TRBD2. With V trimmed by 4 bases and J by 8 bases, 7 bases remained unmatched. Germline assignment: CDR1 SGHTA and CDR2 FQGTGA. The CDR3 sequence is 16 residues long. The CDR3 loop is CASSSGTSGSRDEQFF. The CDR3 DNA reads as TGTGCCAGCAGCTCCGGGACTAGCGGGAGTAGGGATGAGCAGTTCTTC.

This chain uses TRBV18 with TRBJ2-7; D unclear. The CDR3 sequence is 14 residues long. V was pared by 3 bases and J by 2 bases, with 11 bases between. Per the germline V gene, CDR1 is KGHSH and CDR2 is LQKENI. The CDR3 DNA reads TGTGCCAGCTCACCCGTGGGCCCGACCTACGAGCAGTACTTC. This sequence encodes CASSPVGPTYEQYF.

This chain uses TRBV11-2 with TRBJ2-1, with 8 bases identical to TRBD2. Germline loops: CDR1 SGHAT, CDR2 FQNNGV. V lost 1 base to trimming and J lost 9 bases; unmatched junction nucleotides: 2. CDR3 length equals 13 residues. CDR3 bases: TGTGCCAGCAGCTTAGCGGGAGGGTTTGAGCAGTTCTTC. Translated, it gives CASSLAGGFEQFF.

This rearrangement joins TRBV5-4 to TRBJ2-7; TRBD2 matches 8 bases. The CDR3 covers 16 residues. With V trimmed by 0 bases and J by 2 bases, 7 bases remained unmatched. Germline-derived CDR1 and CDR2 are SGHNT and YYREEE (reference sequence). This CDR3 is CASSLEASGQAYEQYF. CDR3 nucleotides: TGTGCCAGCAGCTTGGAAGCTAGCGGGCAGGCCTACGAGCAGTACTTC.

This clone appeared a single time. The genes are TRBV7-9 and TRBJ2-7; 8 nucleotides match TRBD1. The trim removed 5 bases at V and 3 bases at J, leaving 12 bases unmatched. Looked up from germline, CDR1 is SEHNR and CDR2 is FQNEAQ (reference sequence). This CDR3 contains 16 residues. The DNA for the CDR3 is TGTGCCAGCAGCGCCCGTCCTCAGGGGGCTAGCTACGAGCAGTACTTC. Translation: CASSARPQGASYEQYF.

The genes are TRBV5-6 and TRBJ2-7; no reliable D call. The CDR3 is 14 amino acids. Germline lookup yields CDR1 SGHDT and CDR2 YYEEEE. Trimming stripped 7 bases from V and 0 bases from J, with 14 bases between. CDR3 residues: CASGLMLASYEQYF. For the CDR3, the DNA is TGTGCCAGCGGTCTTATGCTTGCCTCCTACGAGCAGTACTTC.

The chain employs TRBV25-1 and TRBJ2-7; TRBD1 matches 7 bases. The J segment lost 8 bases and the V segment lost 3 bases, leaving 10 bases of the junction unmatched. From germline, CDR1 is MGHDK and CDR2 SYGVNS. The CDR3 runs 14 residues. The CDR3: CASSDSTYRGKQYF. CDR3 nucleotides: TGTGCCAGCAGTGATTCAACCTACAGGGGAAAGCAGTACTTC.

The chain links TRBV5-1 to TRBJ2-7; D not resolved. V shed 4 bases and J shed 6 bases, with 14 bases lying between them. The CDR3 is 13 amino acids. The germline V gene has CDR1 SGHRS and CDR2 YFSETQ. The DNA for the CDR3 is TGCGCCAGCAGCCCGGACCCCAAAGGCGAGCAGTACTTC. Translated: CASSPDPKGEQYF. Looking up the rest from reference TRBV5-1 and TRBJ2-7 gives the full variable domain: KAGVTQTPRYLIKTRGQQVTLSCSPISGHRSVSWYQQTPGQGLQFLFEYFSETQRNKGNFPGRFSGRQFSNSRSEMNVSTLELGDSALYLCASSPDPKGEQYFGPGTRLTVT.

The J gene is TRBJ1-1, the V gene TRBV10-1, with D hard to call. Germline CDR1 WNHNN, CDR2 SYGVQD (reference sequence). The CDR3 runs 13 residues. Trimming cost V 6 bases and J 0 bases, with 8 bases left between them. CDR3: CASRATLNTEAFF. The DNA of the CDR3 is TGCGCCAGCAGGGCGACACTGAACACTGAAGCTTTCTTT.

On this clone: This same CDR3 is encoded by further DNA sequences in the sample. The chain recombines TRBV28 with TRBJ2-7; 10 bases are shared with TRBD1. CDR1 MDHEN and CDR2 SYDVKM come from the germline V gene. The CDR3 runs 14 residues. Unmatched junction bases numbered 6, after V lost 5 bases and J lost 5 bases. DNA of the CDR3: TGTGCCAGCAGTCTCTCCGGGACAGGGGACGAGCAGTACTTC. The encoded protein is CASSLSGTGDEQYF.

This sequence joins TRBV9 and TRBJ1-5; D is possibly TRBD1 (6 bases). CDR3 length: 15 residues. The germline V gene encodes CDR1 SGDLS and CDR2 YYNGEE. V lost 4 bases, J lost 7 bases, and 18 bases lay in between. The CDR3 nucleotides read TGTGCCAGCAGCACCGACGGGGGGCCGGGGCAGCCCCAGCATTTT. As protein: CASSTDGGPGQPQHF.

This rearrangement joins TRBV19 to TRBJ2-2; possible D gene TRBD2, 6 bases. Deletions cut 7 bases from V and 8 bases from J, with 17 bases between. The CDR3 is 14 residues long. CDR1 and CDR2 (germline): LNHDA, SQIVND (reference sequence). The DNA for the CDR3 is TGTGCCAGTAATAGCGGAATAACTTCGGGGGAGCTGTTTTTT. As protein: CASNSGITSGELFF.

The CDR3 DNA follows: TGTGCCAGCAGCTTAAGACTAGCGGGAGGTTCGGATACGCAGTATTTT. It is translated as CASSLRLAGGSDTQYF. The chain couples TRBV13 to TRBJ2-3; 13 bases are shared with TRBD2. CDR3 size: 16 residues. Germline loops: CDR1 PRHDT, CDR2 FYEKMQ (reference sequence). With 2 bases clipped from V and 6 bases from J, the junction kept 5 bases outside the gene matches. Based on the CDR3 plus reference TRBV13 and TRBJ2-3, the full variable domain is AAGVIQSPRHLIKEKRETATLKCYPIPRHDTVYWYQQGPGQDPQFLISFYEKMQSDKGSIPDRFSAQQFSDYHSELNMSSLELGDSALYFCASSLRLAGGSDTQYFGPGTRLTVL.

The sample holds one count of this clone. V gene TRBV28 combines with J gene TRBJ2-1; 7 bases match TRBD2. Trimming removed 7 bases from V and 2 bases from J; junction bases left unmatched: 11. This CDR3 region has 16 residues. Germline V gene sequence: CDR1 MDHEN, CDR2 SYDVKM. As DNA, the CDR3 is TGTGCCAGCAACCAAAAGCGGGGAGAGCCCTACAATGAGCAGTTCTTC. Its translation is CASNQKRGEPYNEQFF.

This sequence joins TRBV6-5 and TRBJ2-7; D may be TRBD2 (6 bases). CDR1 and CDR2 (germline): MNHEY, SVGAGI. The CDR3 runs to 12 residues. V was cut by 5 bases and J by 4 bases, with 9 bases left in between. CDR3 protein: CASSRDFYEQYF. The CDR3 DNA reads as TGTGCCAGCAGTAGGGACTTTTACGAGCAGTACTTC.